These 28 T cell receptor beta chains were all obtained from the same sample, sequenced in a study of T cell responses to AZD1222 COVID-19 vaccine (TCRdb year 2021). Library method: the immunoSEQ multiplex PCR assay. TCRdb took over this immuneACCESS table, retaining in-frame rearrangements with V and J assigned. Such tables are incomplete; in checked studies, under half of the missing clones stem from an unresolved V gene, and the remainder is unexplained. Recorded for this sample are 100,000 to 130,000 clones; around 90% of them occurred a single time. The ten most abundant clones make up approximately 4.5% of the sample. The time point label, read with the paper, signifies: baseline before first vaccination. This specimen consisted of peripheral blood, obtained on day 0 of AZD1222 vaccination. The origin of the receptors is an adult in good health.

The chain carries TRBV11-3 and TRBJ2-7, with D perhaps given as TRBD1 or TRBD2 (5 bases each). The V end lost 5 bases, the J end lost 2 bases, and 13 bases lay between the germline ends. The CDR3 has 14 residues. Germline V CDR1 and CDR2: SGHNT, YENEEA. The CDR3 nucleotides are TGTGCCAGCAGCCCTCGGGACCGTCCCTACGAGCAGTACTTC. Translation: CASSPRDRPYEQYF. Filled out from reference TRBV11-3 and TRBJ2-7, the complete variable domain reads EAGVVQSPRYKIIEKKQPVAFWCNPISGHNTLYWYLQNLGQGPELLIRYENEEAVDDSQLPKDRFSAERLKGVDSTLKIQPAELGDSAVYLCASSPRDRPYEQYFGPGTRLTVT.

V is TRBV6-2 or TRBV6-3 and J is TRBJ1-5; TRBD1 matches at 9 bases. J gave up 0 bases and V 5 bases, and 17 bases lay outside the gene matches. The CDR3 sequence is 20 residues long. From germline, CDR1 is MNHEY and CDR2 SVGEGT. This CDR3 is CASSLPDRGEQDYSNQPQHF. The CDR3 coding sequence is TGTGCCAGCAGTCTACCCGACAGGGGGGAACAAGATTATAGCAATCAGCCCCAGCATTTT.

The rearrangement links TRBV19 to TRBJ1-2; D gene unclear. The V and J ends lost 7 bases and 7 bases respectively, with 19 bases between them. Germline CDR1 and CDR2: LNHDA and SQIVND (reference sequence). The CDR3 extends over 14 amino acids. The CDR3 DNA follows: TGTGCCAGTAACGGGGTGTTGCTTGGAGGTGGCTACACCTTC. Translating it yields CASNGVLLGGGYTF.

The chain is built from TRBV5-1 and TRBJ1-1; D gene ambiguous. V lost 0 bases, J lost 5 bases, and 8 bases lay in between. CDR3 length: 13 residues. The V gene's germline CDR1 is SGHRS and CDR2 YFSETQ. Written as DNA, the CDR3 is TGCGCCAGCAGCTTGGGGGGAATTACTGAAGCTTTCTTT. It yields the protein CASSLGGITEAFF.

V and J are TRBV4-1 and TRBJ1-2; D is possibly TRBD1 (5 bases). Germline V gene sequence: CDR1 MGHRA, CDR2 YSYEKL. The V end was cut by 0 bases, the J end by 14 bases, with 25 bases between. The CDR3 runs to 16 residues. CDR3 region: CASSQDPTIQGTPPTF. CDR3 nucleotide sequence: TGCGCCAGCAGCCAAGATCCTACCATCCAAGGGACCCCCCCTACCTTC.

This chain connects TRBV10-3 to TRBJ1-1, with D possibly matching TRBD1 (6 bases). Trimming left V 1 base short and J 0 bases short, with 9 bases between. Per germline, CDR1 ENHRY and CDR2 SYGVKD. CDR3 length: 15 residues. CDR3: CAISEYGGLNTEAFF. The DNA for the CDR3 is TGTGCCATCAGTGAGTACGGGGGGCTGAACACTGAAGCTTTCTTT.

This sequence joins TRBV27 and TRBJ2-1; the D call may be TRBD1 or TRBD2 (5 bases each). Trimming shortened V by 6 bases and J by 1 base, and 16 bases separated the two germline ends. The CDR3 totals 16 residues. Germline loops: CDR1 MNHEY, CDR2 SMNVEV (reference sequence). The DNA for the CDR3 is TGTGCCAGCAGCCCATTCTCGGGACGTTCCTACAATGAGCAGTTCTTC. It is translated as CASSPFSGRSYNEQFF.

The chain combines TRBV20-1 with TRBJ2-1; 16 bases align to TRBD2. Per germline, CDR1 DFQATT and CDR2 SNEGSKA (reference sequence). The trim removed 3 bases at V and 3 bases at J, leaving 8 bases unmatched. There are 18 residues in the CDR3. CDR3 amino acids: CSASLGTSGGAVYNEQFF. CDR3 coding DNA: TGCAGTGCTAGTTTGGGGACTAGCGGGGGGGCGGTCTACAATGAGCAGTTCTTC.

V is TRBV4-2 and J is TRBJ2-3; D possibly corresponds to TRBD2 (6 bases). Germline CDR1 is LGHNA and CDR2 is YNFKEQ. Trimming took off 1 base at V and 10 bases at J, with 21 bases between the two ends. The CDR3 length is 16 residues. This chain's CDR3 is CASSQGVAEGGRAQYF. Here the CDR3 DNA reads TGTGCCAGCAGCCAAGGGGTTGCCGAGGGAGGAAGGGCGCAGTATTTT.

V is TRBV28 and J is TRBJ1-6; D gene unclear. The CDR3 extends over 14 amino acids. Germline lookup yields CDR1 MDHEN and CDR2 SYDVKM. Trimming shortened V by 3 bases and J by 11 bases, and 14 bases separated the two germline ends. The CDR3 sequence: CASSFAGNRTPLHF. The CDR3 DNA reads TGTGCCAGCAGTTTTGCGGGTAATAGGACACCCCTCCACTTT.

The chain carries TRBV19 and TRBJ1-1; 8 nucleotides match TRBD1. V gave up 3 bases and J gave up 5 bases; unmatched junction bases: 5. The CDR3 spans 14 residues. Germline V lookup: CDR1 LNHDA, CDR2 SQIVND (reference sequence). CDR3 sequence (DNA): TGTGCCAGTAGTATGGTGGACAGGGAGACTGAAGCTTTCTTT. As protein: CASSMVDRETEAFF.

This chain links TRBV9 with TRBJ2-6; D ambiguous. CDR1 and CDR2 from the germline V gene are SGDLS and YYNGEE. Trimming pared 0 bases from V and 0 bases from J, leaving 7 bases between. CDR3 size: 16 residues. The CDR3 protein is CASSVGKASGANVLTF. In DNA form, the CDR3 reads TGTGCCAGCAGCGTAGGTAAGGCCTCTGGGGCCAACGTCCTGACTTTC.

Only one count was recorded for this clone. The CDR3 protein is CASSPTSGSPTYEQYF. The CDR3 DNA is TGTGCCAGCAGCCCGACTAGCGGGAGCCCTACCTACGAGCAGTACTTC. V and J are TRBV11-3 and TRBJ2-7, with 12 bases lining up with TRBD2. Germline loops: CDR1 SGHNT, CDR2 YENEEA. The CDR3 is 16 amino acids. The V gene end was trimmed by 5 bases and the J gene end by 2 bases; junction bases not matched to a gene: 7.

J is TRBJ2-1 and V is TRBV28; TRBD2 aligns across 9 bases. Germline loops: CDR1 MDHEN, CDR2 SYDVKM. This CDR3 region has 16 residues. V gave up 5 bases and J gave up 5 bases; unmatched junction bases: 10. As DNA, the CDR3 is TGTGCCAGCAGTCCCTGGGCTAGCGGGAAGCACAATGAGCAGTTCTTC. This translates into CASSPWASGKHNEQFF.

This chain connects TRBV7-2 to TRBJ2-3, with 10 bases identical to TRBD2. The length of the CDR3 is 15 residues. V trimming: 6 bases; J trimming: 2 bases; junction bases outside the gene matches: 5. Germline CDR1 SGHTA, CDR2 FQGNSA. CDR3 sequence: CASSPSGGFTDTQYF. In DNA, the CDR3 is TGTGCCAGCAGTCCTAGCGGGGGATTCACAGATACGCAGTATTTT.

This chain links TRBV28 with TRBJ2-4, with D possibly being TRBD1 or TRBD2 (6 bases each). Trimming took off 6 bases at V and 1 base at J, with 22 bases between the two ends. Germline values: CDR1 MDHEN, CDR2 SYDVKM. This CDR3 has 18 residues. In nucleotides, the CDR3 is TGTGCCAGCAGCCTCCCCCGGGGGCTCAGCGATGCCAAAAACATTCAGTACTTC. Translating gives CASSLPRGLSDAKNIQYF. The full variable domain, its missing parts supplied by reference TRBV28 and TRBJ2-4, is DVKVTQSSRYLVKRTGEKVFLECVQDMDHENMFWYRQDPGLGLRLIYFSYDVKMKEKGDIPEGYSVSREKKERFSLILESASTNQTSMYLCASSLPRGLSDAKNIQYFGAGTRLSVL.

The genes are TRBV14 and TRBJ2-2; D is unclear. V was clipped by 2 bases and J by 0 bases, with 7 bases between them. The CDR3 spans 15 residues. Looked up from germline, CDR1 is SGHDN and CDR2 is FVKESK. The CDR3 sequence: CASSQWETNTGELFF. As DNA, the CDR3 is TGTGCCAGCAGCCAATGGGAAACGAACACCGGGGAGCTGTTTTTT.

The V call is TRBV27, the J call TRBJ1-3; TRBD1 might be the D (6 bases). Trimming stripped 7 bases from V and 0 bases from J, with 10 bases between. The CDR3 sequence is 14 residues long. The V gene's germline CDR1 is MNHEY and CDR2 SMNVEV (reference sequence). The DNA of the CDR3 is TGTGCCAGCATGGACAGTTACTCTGGAAACACCATATATTTT. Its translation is CASMDSYSGNTIYF.

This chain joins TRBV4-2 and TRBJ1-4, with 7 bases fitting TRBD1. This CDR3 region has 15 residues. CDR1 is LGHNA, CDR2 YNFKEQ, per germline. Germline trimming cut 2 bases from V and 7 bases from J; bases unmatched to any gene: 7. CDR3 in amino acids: CASSQSQGDVEKLFF. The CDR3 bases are TGTGCCAGCAGCCAATCTCAGGGGGATGTTGAAAAACTGTTTTTT.

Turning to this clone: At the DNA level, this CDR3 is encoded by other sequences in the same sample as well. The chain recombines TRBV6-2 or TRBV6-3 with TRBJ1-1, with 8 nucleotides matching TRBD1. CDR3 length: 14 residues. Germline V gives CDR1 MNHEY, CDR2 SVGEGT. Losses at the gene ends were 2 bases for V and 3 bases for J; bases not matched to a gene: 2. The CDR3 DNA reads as TGTGCCAGCAGTTACGGACAGGGCGACACTGAAGCTTTCTTT. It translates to CASSYGQGDTEAFF.

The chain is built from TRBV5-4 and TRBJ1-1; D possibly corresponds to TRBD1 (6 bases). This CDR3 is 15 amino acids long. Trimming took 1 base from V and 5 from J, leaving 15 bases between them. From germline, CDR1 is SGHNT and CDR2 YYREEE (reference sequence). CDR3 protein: CASSLSRTVGTEAFF. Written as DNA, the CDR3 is TGTGCCAGCAGCTTGAGCCGGACAGTGGGGACTGAAGCTTTCTTT.

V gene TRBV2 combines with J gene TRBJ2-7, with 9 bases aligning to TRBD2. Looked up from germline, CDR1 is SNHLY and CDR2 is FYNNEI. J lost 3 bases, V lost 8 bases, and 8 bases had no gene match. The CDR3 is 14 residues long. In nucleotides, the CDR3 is TGTGCCAGCTCACTTCTAGCGGGAAGCTACGAGCAGTACTTC. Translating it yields CASSLLAGSYEQYF.

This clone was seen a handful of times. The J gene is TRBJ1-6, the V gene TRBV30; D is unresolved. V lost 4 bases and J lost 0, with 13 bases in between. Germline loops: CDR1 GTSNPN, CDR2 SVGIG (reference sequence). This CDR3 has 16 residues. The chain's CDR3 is CAWTPSGSSYNSPLHF. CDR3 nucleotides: TGTGCCTGGACCCCCTCGGGCAGCTCCTATAATTCACCCCTCCACTTT.

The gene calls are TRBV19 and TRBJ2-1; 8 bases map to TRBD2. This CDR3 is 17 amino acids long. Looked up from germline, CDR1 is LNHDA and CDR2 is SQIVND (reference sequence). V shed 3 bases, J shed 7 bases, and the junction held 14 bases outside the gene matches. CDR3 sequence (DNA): TGTGCCAGTAGTATTAGGACGGGAGGGCCCGTTGGGAATGAGCAGTTCTTC. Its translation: CASSIRTGGPVGNEQFF.

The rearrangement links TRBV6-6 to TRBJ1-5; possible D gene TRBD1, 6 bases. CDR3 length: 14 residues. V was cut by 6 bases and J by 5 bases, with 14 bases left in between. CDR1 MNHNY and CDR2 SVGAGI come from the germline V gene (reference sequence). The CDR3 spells CASSLGTIDQPQHF. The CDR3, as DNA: TGTGCCAGCAGCCTCGGGACAATTGATCAGCCCCAGCATTTT.

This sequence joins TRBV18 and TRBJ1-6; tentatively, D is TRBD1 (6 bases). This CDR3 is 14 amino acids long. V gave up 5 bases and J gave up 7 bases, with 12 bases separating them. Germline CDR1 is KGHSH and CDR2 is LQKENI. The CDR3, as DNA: TGTGCCAGCTCAAGTAATGGGGGCAATTCACCCCTCCACTTT. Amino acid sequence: CASSSNGGNSPLHF.

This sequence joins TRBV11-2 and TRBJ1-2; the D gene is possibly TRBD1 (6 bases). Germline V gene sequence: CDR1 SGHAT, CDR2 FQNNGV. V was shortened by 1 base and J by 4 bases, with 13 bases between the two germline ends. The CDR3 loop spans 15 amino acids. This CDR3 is CASSLVVGGSYGYTF. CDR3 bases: TGTGCCAGCAGCTTAGTGGTGGGGGGCTCCTATGGCTACACCTTC.

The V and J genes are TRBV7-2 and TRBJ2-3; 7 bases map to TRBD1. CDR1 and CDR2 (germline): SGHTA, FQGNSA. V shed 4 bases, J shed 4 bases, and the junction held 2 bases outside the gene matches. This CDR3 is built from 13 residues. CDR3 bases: TGTGCCAGCAGCTCAGACAGGGCAGATACGCAGTATTTT. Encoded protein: CASSSDRADTQYF.